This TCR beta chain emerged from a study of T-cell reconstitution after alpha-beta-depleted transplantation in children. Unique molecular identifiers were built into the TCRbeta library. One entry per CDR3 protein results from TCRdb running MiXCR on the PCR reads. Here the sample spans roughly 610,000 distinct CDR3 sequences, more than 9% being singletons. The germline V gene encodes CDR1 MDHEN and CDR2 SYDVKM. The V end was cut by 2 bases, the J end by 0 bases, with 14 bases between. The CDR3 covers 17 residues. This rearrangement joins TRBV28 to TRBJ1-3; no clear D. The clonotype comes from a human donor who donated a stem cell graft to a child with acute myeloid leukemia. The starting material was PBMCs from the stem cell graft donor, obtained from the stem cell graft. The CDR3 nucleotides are TGTGCCAGCAGTTTACGGCAGCCGTCTCTCTCTGGAAACACCATATATTTT. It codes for CASSLRQPSLSGNTIYF.